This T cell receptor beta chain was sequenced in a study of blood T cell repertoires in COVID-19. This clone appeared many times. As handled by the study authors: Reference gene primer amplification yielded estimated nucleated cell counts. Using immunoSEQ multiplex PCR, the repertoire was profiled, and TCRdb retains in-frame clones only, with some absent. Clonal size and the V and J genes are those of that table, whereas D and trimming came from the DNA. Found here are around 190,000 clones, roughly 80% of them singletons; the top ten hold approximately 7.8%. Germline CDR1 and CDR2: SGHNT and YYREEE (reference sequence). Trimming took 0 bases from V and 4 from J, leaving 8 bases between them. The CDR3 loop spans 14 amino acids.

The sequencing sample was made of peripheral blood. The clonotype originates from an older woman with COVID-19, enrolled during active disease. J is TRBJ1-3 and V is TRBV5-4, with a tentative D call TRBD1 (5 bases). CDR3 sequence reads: CASSLERQGNTIYF. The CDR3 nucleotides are TGTGCCAGCAGCTTGGAGAGACAGGGAAACACCATATATTTT.